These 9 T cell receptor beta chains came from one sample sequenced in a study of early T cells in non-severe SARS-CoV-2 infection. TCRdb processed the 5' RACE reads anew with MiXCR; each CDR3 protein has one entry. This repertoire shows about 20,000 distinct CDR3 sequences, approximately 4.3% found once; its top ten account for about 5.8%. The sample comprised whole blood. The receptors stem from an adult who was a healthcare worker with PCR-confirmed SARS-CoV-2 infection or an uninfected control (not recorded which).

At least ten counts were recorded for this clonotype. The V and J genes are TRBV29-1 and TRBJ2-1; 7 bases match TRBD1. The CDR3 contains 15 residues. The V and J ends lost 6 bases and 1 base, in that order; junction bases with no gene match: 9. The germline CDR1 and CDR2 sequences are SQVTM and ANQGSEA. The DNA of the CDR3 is TGCAGCGTCGATACTGACAGGGTGTCCTACAATGAGCAGTTCTTC. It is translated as CSVDTDRVSYNEQFF.

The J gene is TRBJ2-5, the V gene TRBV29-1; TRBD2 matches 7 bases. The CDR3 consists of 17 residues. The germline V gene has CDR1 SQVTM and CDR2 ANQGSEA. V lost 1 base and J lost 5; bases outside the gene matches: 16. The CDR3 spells CSVEGDYDGHNVETQYF. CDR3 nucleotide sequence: TGCAGCGTTGAAGGGGACTATGATGGGCATAATGTGGAGACCCAGTACTTC.

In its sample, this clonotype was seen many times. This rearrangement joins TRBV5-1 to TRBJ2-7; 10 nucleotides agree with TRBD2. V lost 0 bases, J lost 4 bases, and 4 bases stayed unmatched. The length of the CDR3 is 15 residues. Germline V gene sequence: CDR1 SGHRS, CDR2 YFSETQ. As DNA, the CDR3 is TGCGCCAGCAGCTTGGATAGCGGGAGGACATACGAGCAGTACTTC. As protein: CASSLDSGRTYEQYF.

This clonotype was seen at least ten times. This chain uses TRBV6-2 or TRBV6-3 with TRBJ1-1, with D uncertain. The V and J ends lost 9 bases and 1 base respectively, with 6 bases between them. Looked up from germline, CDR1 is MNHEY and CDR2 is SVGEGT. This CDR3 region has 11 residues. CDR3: CASRRNTEAFF. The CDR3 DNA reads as TGTGCCAGTCGCAGGAACACTGAAGCTTTCTTT.

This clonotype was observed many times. The CDR3 DNA follows: TGTGCCAGCACCCACATCGGGAAGGGACGATCCTATGGCTACACCTTC. Encoded protein: CASTHIGKGRSYGYTF. The chain joins TRBV28 to TRBJ1-2, with D possibly matching TRBD1 (5 bases). Trimming cost V 7 bases and J 4 bases, with 22 bases left between them. Germline values: CDR1 MDHEN, CDR2 SYDVKM. The CDR3 covers 16 residues.

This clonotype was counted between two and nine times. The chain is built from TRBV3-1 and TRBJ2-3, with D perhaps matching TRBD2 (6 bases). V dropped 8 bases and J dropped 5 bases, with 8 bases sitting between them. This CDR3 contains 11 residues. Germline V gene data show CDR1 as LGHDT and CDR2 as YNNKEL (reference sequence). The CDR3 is CASGGKDTQYF. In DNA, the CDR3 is TGTGCCAGCGGGGGGAAAGATACGCAGTATTTT.

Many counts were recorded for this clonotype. The CDR3: CASSLGTSGSADTQYF. As DNA, the CDR3 is TGTGCCAGCAGTCTAGGAACTAGCGGGAGCGCAGATACGCAGTATTTT. The V call is TRBV2, the J call TRBJ2-3; 11 bases are a match to TRBD2. This CDR3 has 16 amino acids. V lost 5 bases and J lost 4; bases outside the gene matches: 8. CDR1 and CDR2 (germline): SNHLY, FYNNEI.

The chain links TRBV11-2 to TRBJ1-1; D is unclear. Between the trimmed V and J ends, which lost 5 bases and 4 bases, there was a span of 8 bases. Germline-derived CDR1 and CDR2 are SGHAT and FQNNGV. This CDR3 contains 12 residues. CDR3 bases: TGTGCCAGCAGCAGTTACTTCACTGAAGCTTTCTTT. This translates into CASSSYFTEAFF.

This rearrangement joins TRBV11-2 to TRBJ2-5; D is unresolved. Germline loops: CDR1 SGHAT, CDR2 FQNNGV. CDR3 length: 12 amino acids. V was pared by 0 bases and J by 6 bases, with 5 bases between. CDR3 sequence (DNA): TGTGCCAGCAGCTTAGAGAGGCAGACCCAGTACTTC. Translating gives CASSLERQTQYF.